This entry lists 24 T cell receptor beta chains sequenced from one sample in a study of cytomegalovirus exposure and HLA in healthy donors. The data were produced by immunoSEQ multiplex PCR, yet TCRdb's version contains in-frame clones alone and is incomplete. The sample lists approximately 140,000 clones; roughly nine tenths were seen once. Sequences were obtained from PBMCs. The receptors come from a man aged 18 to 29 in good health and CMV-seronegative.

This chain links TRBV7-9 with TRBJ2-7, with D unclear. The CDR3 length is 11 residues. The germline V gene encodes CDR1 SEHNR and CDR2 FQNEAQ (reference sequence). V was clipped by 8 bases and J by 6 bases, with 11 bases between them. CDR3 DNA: TGTGCCAGCTCCCATCCAGGCGAGCAGTACTTC. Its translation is CASSHPGEQYF.

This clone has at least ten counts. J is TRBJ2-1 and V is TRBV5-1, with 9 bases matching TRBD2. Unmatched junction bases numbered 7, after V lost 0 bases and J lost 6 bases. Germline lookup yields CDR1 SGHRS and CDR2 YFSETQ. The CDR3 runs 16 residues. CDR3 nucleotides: TGCGCCAGCAGCTTGGCAATAAATAGCGGGAGCAATGAGCAGTTCTTC. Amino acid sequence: CASSLAINSGSNEQFF.

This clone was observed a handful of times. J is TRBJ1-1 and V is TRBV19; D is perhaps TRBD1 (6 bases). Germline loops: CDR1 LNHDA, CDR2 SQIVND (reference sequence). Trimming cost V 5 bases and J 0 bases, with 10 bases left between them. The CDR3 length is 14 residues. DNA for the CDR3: TGTGCCAGTAGTTCCACAGGGCTGAACACTGAAGCTTTCTTT. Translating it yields CASSSTGLNTEAFF.

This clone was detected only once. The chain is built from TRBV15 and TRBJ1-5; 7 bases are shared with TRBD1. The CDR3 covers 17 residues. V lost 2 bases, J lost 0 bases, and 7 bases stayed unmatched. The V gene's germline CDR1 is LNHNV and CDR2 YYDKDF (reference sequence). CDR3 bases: TGTGCCACCAGCAGAAGGGACAGCATCTATAGCAATCAGCCCCAGCATTTT. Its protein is CATSRRDSIYSNQPQHF.

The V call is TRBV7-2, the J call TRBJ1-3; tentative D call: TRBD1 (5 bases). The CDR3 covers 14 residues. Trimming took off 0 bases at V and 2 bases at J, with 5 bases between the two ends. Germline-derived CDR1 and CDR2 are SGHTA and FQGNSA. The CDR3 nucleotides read TGTGCCAGCAGCTTAGCCAGGGCTGGAAACACCATATATTTT. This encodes CASSLARAGNTIYF. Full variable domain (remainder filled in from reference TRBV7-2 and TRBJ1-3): GAGVSQSPSNKVTEKGKDVELRCDPISGHTALYWYRQSLGQGLEFLIYFQGNSAPDKSGLPSDRFSAERTGGSVSTLTIQRTQQEDSAVYLCASSLARAGNTIYFGEGSWLTVV.

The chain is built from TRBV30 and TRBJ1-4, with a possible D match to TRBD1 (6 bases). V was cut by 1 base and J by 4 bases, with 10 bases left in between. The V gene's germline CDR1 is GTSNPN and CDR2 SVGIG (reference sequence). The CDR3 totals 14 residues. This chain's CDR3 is CAWSATGDNEKLFF. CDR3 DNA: TGTGCCTGGAGTGCGACAGGTGATAATGAAAAACTGTTTTTT.

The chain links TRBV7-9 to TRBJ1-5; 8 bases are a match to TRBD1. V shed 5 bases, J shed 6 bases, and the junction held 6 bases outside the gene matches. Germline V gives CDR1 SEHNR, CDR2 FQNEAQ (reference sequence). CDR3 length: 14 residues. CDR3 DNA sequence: TGTGCCAGCAGCCGACAGGGGACGGCTCAGCCCCAGCATTTT. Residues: CASSRQGTAQPQHF.

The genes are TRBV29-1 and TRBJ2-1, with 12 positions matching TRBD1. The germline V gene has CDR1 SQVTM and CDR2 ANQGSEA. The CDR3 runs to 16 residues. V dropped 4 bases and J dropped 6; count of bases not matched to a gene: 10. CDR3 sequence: CSVVYPEGQGANEQFF. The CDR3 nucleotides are TGCAGCGTTGTTTATCCTGAGGGACAGGGGGCCAATGAGCAGTTCTTC.

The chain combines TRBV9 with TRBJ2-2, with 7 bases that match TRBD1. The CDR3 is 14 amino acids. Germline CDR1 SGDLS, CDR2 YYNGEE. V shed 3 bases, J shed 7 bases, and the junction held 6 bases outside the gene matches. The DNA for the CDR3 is TGTGCCAGCAGCGGATTACAGGGGTTCGGGGAGCTGTTTTTT. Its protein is CASSGLQGFGELFF.

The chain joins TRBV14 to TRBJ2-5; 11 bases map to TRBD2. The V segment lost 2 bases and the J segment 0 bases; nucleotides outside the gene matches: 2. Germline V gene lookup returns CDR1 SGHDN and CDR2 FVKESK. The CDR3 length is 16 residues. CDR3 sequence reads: CASSQTSGGHQETQYF. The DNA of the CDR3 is TGTGCCAGCAGCCAAACTAGCGGGGGCCACCAAGAGACCCAGTACTTC. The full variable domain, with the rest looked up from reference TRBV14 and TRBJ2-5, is EAGVTQFPSHSVIEKGQTVTLRCDPISGHDNLYWYRRVMGKEIKFLLHFVKESKQDESGMPNNRFLAERTGGTYSTLKVQPAELEDSGVYFCASSQTSGGHQETQYFGPGTRLLVL.

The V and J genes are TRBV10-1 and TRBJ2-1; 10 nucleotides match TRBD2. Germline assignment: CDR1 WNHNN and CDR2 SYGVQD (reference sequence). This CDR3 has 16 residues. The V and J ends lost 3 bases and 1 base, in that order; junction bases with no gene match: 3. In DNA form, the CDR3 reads TGCGCCAGCAGTGACTCGGGACTAGCGTCCTACAATGAGCAGTTCTTC. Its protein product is CASSDSGLASYNEQFF.

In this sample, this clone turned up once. The CDR3 DNA follows: TGTGCCAGCAGCTTTCCTTCCGGGACAGTCGACTACGAGCAGTACTTC. This encodes CASSFPSGTVDYEQYF. V and J are TRBV7-9 and TRBJ2-7; TRBD1 aligns across 7 bases. J gave up 3 bases and V 3 bases, and 11 bases lay outside the gene matches. CDR3 length equals 16 residues. The germline CDR1 and CDR2 sequences are SEHNR and FQNEAQ (reference sequence).

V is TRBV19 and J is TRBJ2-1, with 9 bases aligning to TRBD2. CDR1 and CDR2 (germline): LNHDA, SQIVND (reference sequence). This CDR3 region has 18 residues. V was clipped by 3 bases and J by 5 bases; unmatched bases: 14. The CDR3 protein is CASSMSWREGREDNEQFF. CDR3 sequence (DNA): TGTGCCAGTAGTATGTCATGGCGGGAGGGCCGGGAGGACAATGAGCAGTTCTTC.

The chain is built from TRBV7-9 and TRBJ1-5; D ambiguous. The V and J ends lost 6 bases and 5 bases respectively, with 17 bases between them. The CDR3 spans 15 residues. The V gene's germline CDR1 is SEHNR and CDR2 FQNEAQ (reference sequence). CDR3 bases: TGTGCCAGCAGTAGCGGACGGGAGCTTGATCAGCCCCAGCATTTT. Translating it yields CASSSGRELDQPQHF.

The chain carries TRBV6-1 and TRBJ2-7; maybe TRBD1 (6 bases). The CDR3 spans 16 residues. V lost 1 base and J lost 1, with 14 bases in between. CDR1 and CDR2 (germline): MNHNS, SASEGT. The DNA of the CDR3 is TGTGCCAGCAGTGAAGGGGTGGGGACAATTTCCTACGAGCAGTACTTC. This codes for CASSEGVGTISYEQYF.

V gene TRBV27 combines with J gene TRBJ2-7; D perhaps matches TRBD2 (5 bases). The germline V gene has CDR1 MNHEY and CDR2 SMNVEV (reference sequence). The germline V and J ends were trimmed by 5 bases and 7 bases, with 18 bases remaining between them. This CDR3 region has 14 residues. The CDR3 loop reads CASSAQLLGLEQYF. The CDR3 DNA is TGTGCCAGCAGTGCTCAGTTACTAGGGTTGGAGCAGTACTTC.

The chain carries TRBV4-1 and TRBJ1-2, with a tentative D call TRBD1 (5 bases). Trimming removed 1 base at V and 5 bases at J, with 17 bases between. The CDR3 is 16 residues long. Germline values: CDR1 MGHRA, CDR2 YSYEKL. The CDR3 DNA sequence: TGCGCCAGCAGCCAAGTCGCCGGGGGAGCCCTTTATGGCTACACCTTC. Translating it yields CASSQVAGGALYGYTF.

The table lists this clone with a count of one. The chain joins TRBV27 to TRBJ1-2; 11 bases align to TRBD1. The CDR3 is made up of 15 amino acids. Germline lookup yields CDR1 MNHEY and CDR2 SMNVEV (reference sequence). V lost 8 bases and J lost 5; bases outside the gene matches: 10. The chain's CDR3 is CASSRTGGAFYGYTF. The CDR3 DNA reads TGTGCCAGCTCACGGACAGGGGGCGCGTTTTATGGCTACACCTTC.

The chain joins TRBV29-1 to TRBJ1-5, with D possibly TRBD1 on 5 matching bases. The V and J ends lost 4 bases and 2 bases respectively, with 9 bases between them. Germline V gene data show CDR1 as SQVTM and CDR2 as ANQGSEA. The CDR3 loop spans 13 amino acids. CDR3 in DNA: TGCAGCGTTGCCACGGGGGGCAATCAGCCCCAGCATTTT. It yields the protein CSVATGGNQPQHF.

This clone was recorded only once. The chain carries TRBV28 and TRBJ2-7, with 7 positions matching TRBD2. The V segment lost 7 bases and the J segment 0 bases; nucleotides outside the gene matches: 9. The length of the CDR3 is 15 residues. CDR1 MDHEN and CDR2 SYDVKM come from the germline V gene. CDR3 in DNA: TGTGCCAGCATCCAGGGCGGGGGATTCTCCTACGAGCAGTACTTC. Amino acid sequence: CASIQGGGFSYEQYF. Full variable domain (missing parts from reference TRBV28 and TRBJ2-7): DVKVTQSSRYLVKRTGEKVFLECVQDMDHENMFWYRQDPGLGLRLIYFSYDVKMKEKGDIPEGYSVSREKKERFSLILESASTNQTSMYLCASIQGGGFSYEQYFGPGTRLTVT.

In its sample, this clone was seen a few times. The CDR3 DNA sequence: TGTGCCAGCAGTTTGACAGGGGGCGCTTCACCCCTCCACTTT. Translating it yields CASSLTGGASPLHF. The rearrangement uses TRBV28 and TRBJ1-6, with 10 bases fitting TRBD1. Germline CDR1 reads MDHEN; CDR2 reads SYDVKM. The CDR3 contains 14 residues. Trimming cost V 3 bases and J 9 bases; bases outside gene matches: 2. The whole variable domain, filled in from reference TRBV28 and TRBJ1-6, reads DVKVTQSSRYLVKRTGEKVFLECVQDMDHENMFWYRQDPGLGLRLIYFSYDVKMKEKGDIPEGYSVSREKKERFSLILESASTNQTSMYLCASSLTGGASPLHFGNGTRLTVT.

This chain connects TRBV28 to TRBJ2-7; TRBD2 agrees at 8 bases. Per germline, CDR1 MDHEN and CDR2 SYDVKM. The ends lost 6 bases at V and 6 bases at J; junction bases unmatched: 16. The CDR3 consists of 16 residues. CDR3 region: CASSSLLGGGGREQYF. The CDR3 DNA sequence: TGTGCCAGCAGCTCCCTTCTCGGGGGGGGAGGCCGCGAGCAGTACTTC.

The CDR3 DNA sequence: TGTGCCAGCAGAAGGTCCGGGCTAGCTGTGAATGAGCAGTTCTTC. Translated, it gives CASRRSGLAVNEQFF. The V and J genes are TRBV6-5 and TRBJ2-1, with D tentatively TRBD2 (5 bases). Looked up from germline, CDR1 is MNHEY and CDR2 is SVGAGI. The CDR3 contains 15 residues. V was cut by 6 bases and J by 7 bases, with 19 bases left in between.

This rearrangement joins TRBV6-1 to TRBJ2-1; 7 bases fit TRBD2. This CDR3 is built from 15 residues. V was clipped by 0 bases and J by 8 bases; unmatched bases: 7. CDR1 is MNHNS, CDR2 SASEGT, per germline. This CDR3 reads CASSEASGAMDEQFF. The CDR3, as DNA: TGTGCCAGCAGTGAAGCGAGCGGGGCCATGGATGAGCAGTTCTTC.